These T cell receptor beta chains were read from a single sample in a study of CD8 T cells in ankylosing spondylitis. Each CDR3 protein is one row after TCRdb ran MiXCR on the 5' RACE reads. The sample includes some 140,000 distinct CDR3 sequences, 9.5% to 12% of them seen just once. The source material was blood, either unsorted or a sorted T cell fraction (not recorded which). The receptors derive from a female donor with ankylosing spondylitis or in good health (not recorded which). The CDR3 runs from the conserved cysteine through the conserved F or W. A D gene is named only where the DNA matches it firmly. Where a row states a size, it is once, few, many or the class of an expanded clone; other rows omit it.

clone_size: many; v_call: TRBV20-1; j_call: TRBJ2-5; d_call: TRBD2; cdr3_aa: CSAMAGGRETQYF; cdr3_nt: TGCAGTGCTATGGCGGGGGGGCGAGAGACCCAGTACTTC
clone_size: many; v_call: TRBV24-1; j_call: TRBJ2-2; d_call: TRBD1; cdr3_aa: CATSDFNRGNTGELFF; cdr3_nt: TGTGCCACCAGTGATTTTAACAGGGGAAACACCGGGGAGCTGTTTTTT
clone_size: many; v_call: TRBV27; j_call: TRBJ2-7; d_call: .; cdr3_aa: CASSLEGAALSYEQYF; cdr3_nt: TGTGCCAGCAGTTTGGAGGGGGCTGCCTTGTCCTACGAGCAGTACTTC
clone_size: many; v_call: TRBV28; j_call: TRBJ2-7; d_call: TRBD1; cdr3_aa: CASSLQGARYEQYF; cdr3_nt: TGTGCCAGCAGTCTACAGGGGGCACGGTACGAGCAGTACTTC
clone_size: .; v_call: TRBV29-1; j_call: TRBJ2-7; d_call: TRBD2; cdr3_aa: CSVEASGGAYEQYF; cdr3_nt: TGCAGCGTTGAAGCTAGCGGGGGGGCCTACGAGCAGTACTTC
clone_size: many; v_call: TRBV5-6; j_call: TRBJ2-3; d_call: .; cdr3_aa: CASSLPPGGDTQYF; cdr3_nt: TGTGCCAGCAGCCTCCCGCCGGGCGGAGATACGCAGTATTTT
clone_size: many; v_call: TRBV5-4; j_call: TRBJ2-3; d_call: TRBD2; cdr3_aa: CASSMVGGDTDTQYF; cdr3_nt: TGTGCCAGCAGCATGGTCGGGGGGGACACAGATACGCAGTATTTT
clone_size: many; v_call: TRBV27; j_call: TRBJ1-1; d_call: .; cdr3_aa: CASISDRNTEAFF; cdr3_nt: TGTGCCAGCATCTCGGACCGGAACACTGAAGCTTTCTTT
clone_size: many; v_call: TRBV11-2; j_call: TRBJ2-1; d_call: TRBD2; cdr3_aa: CASSLPGTRGNEQFF; cdr3_nt: TGTGCCAGCAGCCTTCCCGGGACTAGAGGGAATGAGCAGTTCTTC
clone_size: many; v_call: TRBV7-9; j_call: TRBJ1-3; d_call: .; cdr3_aa: CASSFLGLYGNTIYF; cdr3_nt: TGTGCCAGCAGCTTTTTGGGGCTTTATGGAAACACCATATATTTT
clone_size: many; v_call: TRBV6-1; j_call: TRBJ2-3; d_call: TRBD2; cdr3_aa: CASTNGGVTDTQYF; cdr3_nt: TGTGCCAGCACCAACGGGGGGGTCACAGATACGCAGTATTTT
clone_size: many; v_call: TRBV11-2; j_call: TRBJ2-1; d_call: .; cdr3_aa: CASSLAYNEQFF; cdr3_nt: TGTGCCAGCAGCCTAGCTTACAATGAGCAGTTCTTC
clone_size: many; v_call: TRBV28; j_call: TRBJ2-2; d_call: .; cdr3_aa: CASSPPRGTLNTGELFF; cdr3_nt: TGTGCCAGCAGTCCACCCCGGGGGACTTTGAACACCGGGGAGCTGTTTTTT
clone_size: many; v_call: TRBV9; j_call: TRBJ1-1; d_call: .; cdr3_aa: CASSVVGGDTEAFF; cdr3_nt: TGTGCCAGCAGCGTAGTGGGGGGTGATACTGAAGCTTTCTTT
clone_size: .; v_call: TRBV5-1; j_call: TRBJ2-3; d_call: TRBD2; cdr3_aa: CASESREGSDTQYF; cdr3_nt: TGCGCCAGCGAAAGCAGGGAGGGATCAGATACGCAGTATTTT
clone_size: .; v_call: TRBV20-1; j_call: TRBJ1-2; d_call: .; cdr3_aa: CGASKAYGYTF; cdr3_nt: TGCGGTGCTAGTAAAGCCTATGGCTACACCTTC
clone_size: .; v_call: TRBV12-3/TRBV12-4; j_call: TRBJ2-4; d_call: .; cdr3_aa: CASRGDNNIQCF; cdr3_nt: TGTGCCAGCAGGGGCGACAATAACATTCAGTGCTTC
clone_size: many; v_call: TRBV28; j_call: TRBJ1-1; d_call: .; cdr3_aa: CASSLEGGTEAFF; cdr3_nt: TGTGCCAGCAGTTTGGAAGGGGGCACTGAAGCTTTCTTT
clone_size: many; v_call: TRBV5-1; j_call: TRBJ2-5; d_call: .; cdr3_aa: CASSFGGTDLQETQYF; cdr3_nt: TGCGCCAGCAGCTTCGGGGGAACAGACCTTCAAGAGACCCAGTACTTC
clone_size: many; v_call: TRBV20-1; j_call: TRBJ1-2; d_call: .; cdr3_aa: CSARVQQTYGYTF; cdr3_nt: TGCAGTGCTAGAGTTCAACAGACCTATGGCTACACCTTC
clone_size: many; v_call: TRBV10-3; j_call: TRBJ1-3; d_call: .; cdr3_aa: CAISAQVSGNTIYF; cdr3_nt: TGTGCCATCAGTGCTCAGGTCTCTGGAAACACCATATATTTT
clone_size: few; v_call: TRBV30; j_call: TRBJ1-5; d_call: .; cdr3_aa: CAWTRGQLNQPQHF; cdr3_nt: TGTGCCTGGACCCGAGGACAGCTCAATCAGCCCCAGCATTTT
clone_size: many; v_call: TRBV7-2; j_call: TRBJ2-1; d_call: .; cdr3_aa: CASSPSPYNEQFF; cdr3_nt: TGTGCCAGCAGCCCTTCCCCCTACAATGAGCAGTTCTTC
clone_size: many; v_call: TRBV14; j_call: TRBJ2-1; d_call: TRBD2; cdr3_aa: CASSQDLGLAGTYNEQFF; cdr3_nt: TGTGCCAGCAGCCAAGATTTAGGTCTAGCGGGTACCTACAATGAGCAGTTCTTC
clone_size: many; v_call: TRBV5-5; j_call: TRBJ2-7; d_call: .; cdr3_aa: CASSLGHFYEQYF; cdr3_nt: TGTGCCAGCAGCTTGGGTCACTTTTACGAGCAGTACTTC
clone_size: many; v_call: TRBV7-9; j_call: TRBJ1-1; d_call: .; cdr3_aa: CASSLREARAFF; cdr3_nt: TGTGCCAGCAGCCTAAGGGAGGCCCGAGCTTTCTTT
clone_size: .; v_call: TRBV20-1; j_call: TRBJ1-3; d_call: .; cdr3_aa: CSGDNSGNTIYF; cdr3_nt: TGCAGCGGCGACAACTCTGGAAACACCATATATTTT
clone_size: many; v_call: TRBV18; j_call: TRBJ2-2; d_call: .; cdr3_aa: CASSVAGELFF; cdr3_nt: TGTGCCAGCTCAGTTGCCGGGGAGCTGTTTTTT
clone_size: many; v_call: TRBV2; j_call: TRBJ1-6; d_call: TRBD1; cdr3_aa: CASRWDRDSPLHF; cdr3_nt: TGTGCCAGCCGATGGGACAGGGACTCACCCCTCCACTTT
clone_size: many; v_call: TRBV4-1; j_call: TRBJ2-7; d_call: TRBD2; cdr3_aa: CASSPPGLHYEQYF; cdr3_nt: TGCGCCAGCAGCCCGCCGGGACTACATTACGAGCAGTACTTC
clone_size: many; v_call: TRBV28; j_call: TRBJ1-5; d_call: .; cdr3_aa: CASSLRDINLGYSNQPQHF; cdr3_nt: TGTGCCAGCAGCCTCCGGGACATAAACCTGGGGTATAGCAATCAGCCCCAGCATTTT
clone_size: many; v_call: TRBV20-1; j_call: TRBJ1-2; d_call: TRBD1; cdr3_aa: CSARQGSTNYGYTF; cdr3_nt: TGCAGTGCCCGACAGGGATCGACTAACTATGGCTACACCTTC
clone_size: many; v_call: TRBV5-1; j_call: TRBJ2-2; d_call: .; cdr3_aa: CASSPPMGELFF; cdr3_nt: TGCGCCAGTAGCCCGCCGATGGGGGAGCTGTTTTTT
clone_size: many; v_call: TRBV5-4; j_call: TRBJ2-1; d_call: .; cdr3_aa: CASSATGSSYNEQFF; cdr3_nt: TGTGCCAGCAGCGCTACTGGAAGCTCCTACAATGAGCAGTTCTTC
clone_size: .; v_call: TRBV20-1; j_call: TRBJ2-7; d_call: .; cdr3_aa: CSARDPNRGEGEQYF; cdr3_nt: TGCAGTGCTAGAGATCCAAACAGGGGGGAGGGCGAGCAGTACTTC
clone_size: many; v_call: TRBV2; j_call: TRBJ2-1; d_call: TRBD2; cdr3_aa: CASSARLATTYNEQFF; cdr3_nt: TGTGCCAGCAGCGCAAGACTAGCGACAACTTACAATGAGCAGTTCTTC
clone_size: many; v_call: TRBV5-5; j_call: TRBJ2-1; d_call: TRBD2; cdr3_aa: CASSYRTSQNEQFF; cdr3_nt: TGTGCCAGCAGCTATCGGACTAGCCAAAATGAGCAGTTCTTC
clone_size: many; v_call: TRBV12-3/TRBV12-4; j_call: TRBJ1-5; d_call: .; cdr3_aa: CASSQASGQPQHF; cdr3_nt: TGTGCCAGCAGTCAGGCGAGTGGACAGCCCCAGCATTTT
clone_size: .; v_call: TRBV20-1; j_call: TRBJ2-1; d_call: TRBD1; cdr3_aa: CSAPGTANNEQFF; cdr3_nt: TGCAGTGCTCCCGGGACAGCGAACAATGAGCAGTTCTTC
clone_size: many; v_call: TRBV20-1; j_call: TRBJ2-7; d_call: TRBD2; cdr3_aa: CSARGASGNLYEQYF; cdr3_nt: TGCAGTGCTAGAGGGGCTAGCGGGAACCTTTACGAGCAGTACTTC
clone_size: many; v_call: TRBV11-2; j_call: TRBJ2-3; d_call: .; cdr3_aa: CASSHDPFHADTQYF; cdr3_nt: TGTGCCAGCAGCCACGACCCATTTCATGCAGATACGCAGTATTTT
clone_size: few; v_call: TRBV20-1; j_call: TRBJ2-6; d_call: .; cdr3_aa: CSASPRSIRSGANVLTF; cdr3_nt: TGCAGTGCTAGCCCGCGGTCCATCCGCTCTGGGGCCAACGTCCTGACTTTC
clone_size: few; v_call: TRBV5-1; j_call: TRBJ1-2; d_call: .; cdr3_aa: CASQAGDGYGYTF; cdr3_nt: TGCGCCAGCCAAGCTGGGGACGGCTATGGCTACACCTTC
clone_size: many; v_call: TRBV24-1; j_call: TRBJ2-2; d_call: .; cdr3_aa: CATSDSSWAGTGRGELFF; cdr3_nt: TGTGCCACCAGTGATTCATCGTGGGCAGGCACTGGGAGGGGGGAGCTGTTTTTT
clone_size: few; v_call: TRBV11-2; j_call: TRBJ2-3; d_call: .; cdr3_aa: CASSKLSRQLSTDTQYF; cdr3_nt: TGTGCCAGCAGCAAACTGAGCCGACAGCTCAGCACAGATACGCAGTATTTT
clone_size: many; v_call: TRBV20-1; j_call: TRBJ2-3; d_call: .; cdr3_aa: CSALGADTQYF; cdr3_nt: TGCAGTGCTCTAGGAGCAGATACGCAGTATTTT
clone_size: many; v_call: TRBV5-1; j_call: TRBJ1-4; d_call: .; cdr3_aa: CASNLGPGTNEKLFF; cdr3_nt: TGCGCCAGCAACCTGGGACCTGGGACTAATGAAAAACTGTTTTTT
clone_size: many; v_call: TRBV21-1; j_call: TRBJ2-5; d_call: .; cdr3_aa: CASSKRLAGGYQETQYF; cdr3_nt: TGTGCCAGCAGCAAGCGACTAGCGGGGGGGTACCAAGAGACCCAGTACTTC
clone_size: many; v_call: TRBV5-1; j_call: TRBJ2-2; d_call: TRBD2; cdr3_aa: CASSRASGSNTGELFF; cdr3_nt: TGCGCCAGCAGCAGGGCTAGCGGATCGAACACCGGGGAGCTGTTTTTT
clone_size: many; v_call: TRBV12-3/TRBV12-4; j_call: TRBJ2-3; d_call: TRBD2; cdr3_aa: CASSPSGTSTDTQYF; cdr3_nt: TGTGCCAGCAGCCCTAGCGGGACTAGCACAGATACGCAGTATTTT
clone_size: many; v_call: TRBV5-1; j_call: TRBJ1-4; d_call: .; cdr3_aa: CASSLGGSGALNEKLFF; cdr3_nt: TGCGCCAGCAGCTTGGGGGGCAGTGGAGCCCTGAATGAAAAACTGTTTTTT
clone_size: many; v_call: TRBV20-1; j_call: TRBJ1-2; d_call: .; cdr3_aa: CSVALTSNYGYTF; cdr3_nt: TGCAGTGTCGCCTTGACATCCAACTATGGCTACACCTTC
clone_size: many; v_call: TRBV5-1; j_call: TRBJ1-1; d_call: TRBD1; cdr3_aa: CASSLEGGAGSTEAFF; cdr3_nt: TGCGCCAGCAGCTTGGAAGGGGGCGCTGGGAGCACTGAAGCTTTCTTT